The 28 T cell receptor beta chains presented below share a single source sample, sequenced in a study of blood T cell repertoires in COVID-19. The table came from immunoSEQ multiplex PCR; TCRdb's copy has only in-frame clones and leaves some out. The sample yields about 54,000 clones, 87% seen once. Material: peripheral blood. The receptors shown here come from a man aged 50 or older with active COVID-19.

A note on this clone: This same CDR3 is encoded by further DNA sequences in the sample. The CDR3 nucleotides read TGTGCCATCAGTTTACAGGGTAACAATGAGCAGTTCTTC. Residues: CAISLQGNNEQFF. The chain links TRBV10-3 to TRBJ2-1, with D tentatively TRBD1 (6 bases). Trimming pared 5 bases from V and 5 bases from J, leaving 10 bases between. The CDR3 sequence is 13 residues long. In germline, CDR1 is ENHRY, CDR2 SYGVKD.

This chain links TRBV30 with TRBJ2-6; D is unresolved. The CDR3 runs to 14 residues. Trimming cost V 2 bases and J 3 bases, with 8 bases left between them. In germline, CDR1 is GTSNPN, CDR2 SVGIG (reference sequence). DNA for the CDR3: TGTGCCTGGAGTCCCCCGGGTGGGGCCAACGTCCTGACTTTC. It specifies CAWSPPGGANVLTF.

The V and J genes are TRBV5-4 and TRBJ2-3; tentatively, D is TRBD1 (5 bases). The CDR3 spans 15 residues. Per germline, CDR1 SGHNT and CDR2 YYREEE (reference sequence). V lost 4 bases, J lost 1 base, and 13 bases lay in between. The CDR3 DNA follows: TGTGCCAGCAGCGGGGCCGCCTCCCGCACAGATACGCAGTATTTT. Residues: CASSGAASRTDTQYF.

V gene TRBV5-1 combines with J gene TRBJ2-2, with 7 bases identical to TRBD1. Germline CDR1 reads SGHRS; CDR2 reads YFSETQ. The CDR3 runs to 16 residues. V was pared by 3 bases and J by 7 bases, with 12 bases of the junction left unmatched. The CDR3 here is CASSSIRQGKSGELFF. CDR3 DNA: TGCGCCAGCAGCTCCATCCGACAGGGAAAGAGCGGGGAGCTGTTTTTT.

The chain links TRBV29-1 to TRBJ1-1, with no clear D. Deletions cut 7 bases from V and 5 bases from J, with 20 bases between. The germline V gene has CDR1 SQVTM and CDR2 ANQGSEA. CDR3 length: 14 amino acids. DNA for the CDR3: TGCAGCGCTTTACCCGGGAAAGAAAGGACTGAAGCTTTCTTT. Translated, it gives CSALPGKERTEAFF.

The chain employs TRBV5-1 and TRBJ1-4; D is undetermined. V was cut by 0 bases and J by 0 bases, with 6 bases left in between. This CDR3 spans 15 amino acids. Germline V gene sequence: CDR1 SGHRS, CDR2 YFSETQ. CDR3 loop: CASSLAPATNEKLFF. The CDR3 coding sequence is TGCGCCAGCAGCTTGGCCCCAGCAACTAATGAAAAACTGTTTTTT.

The rearrangement joins TRBV7-9 to TRBJ1-4; unclear D gene. The CDR3 contains 14 residues. With 5 bases removed from V and 8 bases from J, the gap between germline ends came to 15 bases. CDR1 SEHNR and CDR2 FQNEAQ come from the germline V gene (reference sequence). The CDR3 spells CASSGDNLEEKLFF. The CDR3 nucleotides read TGTGCCAGCAGCGGCGACAACCTTGAGGAAAAACTGTTTTTT.

As for this clone: Other DNA sequences of this sample code for an identical CDR3. V and J are TRBV5-6 and TRBJ2-7; D unresolved. This CDR3 region has 14 residues. CDR1 and CDR2 from the germline V gene are SGHDT and YYEEEE. V gave up 0 bases and J gave up 3 bases, with 10 bases separating them. CDR3 sequence reads: CASSLGRSSYEQYF. CDR3 in DNA: TGTGCCAGCAGCTTGGGCCGGAGTAGCTACGAGCAGTACTTC.

The genes are TRBV27 and TRBJ2-6; 7 nucleotides line up with TRBD2. CDR1 MNHEY and CDR2 SMNVEV come from the germline V gene (reference sequence). The CDR3 length is 17 residues. V trimming: 1 base; J trimming: 2 bases; junction bases outside the gene matches: 5. The CDR3 protein is CASSLFGGGAGANVLTF. The CDR3, as DNA: TGTGCCAGCAGTTTATTTGGGGGGGGAGCTGGGGCCAACGTCCTGACTTTC. Combining the CDR3 with reference TRBV27 and TRBJ2-6 gives the whole variable domain EAQVTQNPRYLITVTGKKLTVTCSQNMNHEYMSWYRQDPGLGLRQIYYSMNVEVTDKGDVPEGYKVSRKEKRNFPLILESPSPNQTSLYFCASSLFGGGAGANVLTFGAGSRLTVL.

This chain links TRBV5-4 with TRBJ2-2, with D perhaps TRBD2 (6 bases). Germline assignment: CDR1 SGHNT and CDR2 YYREEE (reference sequence). V lost 4 bases and J 6 bases, leaving 16 bases between the germline ends. This CDR3 contains 15 residues. CDR3 nucleotide sequence: TGTGCCAGCAGCCAAACTAGCTCCGGACCCGGGGAGCTGTTTTTT. Translating gives CASSQTSSGPGELFF.

The genes are TRBV6-5 and TRBJ1-2; D unresolved. The CDR3 spans 15 residues. Germline V lookup: CDR1 MNHEY, CDR2 SVGAGI. Trimming stripped 5 bases from V and 0 bases from J, with 13 bases between. CDR3 bases: TGTGCCAGCAGTATAGCCGGAAAAGCTAACTATGGCTACACCTTC. This gives the protein CASSIAGKANYGYTF.

The chain carries TRBV28 and TRBJ1-2; D not resolved. This CDR3 has 13 amino acids. V lost 6 bases and J 4 bases, leaving 12 bases between the germline ends. CDR1 and CDR2 (germline): MDHEN, SYDVKM. The chain's CDR3 is CASSGWPVYGYTF. Here the CDR3 DNA reads TGTGCCAGCAGCGGGTGGCCGGTCTATGGCTACACCTTC.

Here the CDR3 DNA reads TGTGCCAGCAGCTTTGGAGGGCTAGCGGGAAACAATGAGCAGTTCTTC. Protein sequence: CASSFGGLAGNNEQFF. J is TRBJ2-1 and V is TRBV5-4; TRBD2 agrees at 9 bases. The CDR3 runs 16 residues. Germline values: CDR1 SGHNT, CDR2 YYREEE (reference sequence). V lost 2 bases to trimming and J lost 5 bases; unmatched junction nucleotides: 8. The full variable domain, its missing parts supplied by reference TRBV5-4 and TRBJ2-1, is ETGVTQSPTHLIKTRGQQVTLRCSSQSGHNTVSWYQQALGQGPQFIFQYYREEENGRGNFPPRFSGLQFPNYSSELNVNALELDDSALYLCASSFGGLAGNNEQFFGPGTRLTVL.

The table lists this clone with a few counts. The gene calls are TRBV5-1 and TRBJ1-4, with 7 positions matching TRBD1. Germline V gives CDR1 SGHRS, CDR2 YFSETQ. The CDR3 loop spans 13 amino acids. V dropped 2 bases and J dropped 8; count of bases not matched to a gene: 3. The CDR3 here is CASSLGQEEKLFF. CDR3 DNA sequence: TGCGCCAGCAGCTTAGGACAGGAAGAAAAACTGTTTTTT.

A few counts support this clone. This CDR3 is CASSSRVSYEQYF. CDR3 nucleotide sequence: TGTGCCAGCAGCTCGAGGGTATCCTACGAGCAGTACTTC. This chain connects TRBV7-9 to TRBJ2-7; D possibly corresponds to TRBD2 (5 bases). This CDR3 spans 13 amino acids. Germline loops: CDR1 SEHNR, CDR2 FQNEAQ (reference sequence). V shed 4 bases and J shed 1 base, with 8 bases lying between them. Combining the CDR3 with reference TRBV7-9 and TRBJ2-7 gives the whole variable domain DTGVSQNPRHKITKRGQNVTFRCDPISEHNRLYWYRQTLGQGPEFLTYFQNEAQLEKSRLLSDRFSAERPKGSFSTLEIQRTEQGDSAMYLCASSSRVSYEQYFGPGTRLTVT.

The CDR3 spells CASSHRTGSTEAFF. CDR3 in DNA: TGTGCCAGCAGCCACCGGACAGGGAGCACTGAAGCTTTCTTT. The chain has TRBV3-1 (or the pseudogene TRBV3-2) and TRBJ1-1, with TRBD1 matching over 8 bases. V lost 3 bases and J lost 4; bases outside the gene matches: 4. The CDR3 is 14 amino acids. Germline assignment: CDR1 LGHDT and CDR2 YNNKEL (reference sequence).

The rearrangement uses TRBV7-3 and TRBJ1-6, with 9 nucleotides matching TRBD1. Germline CDR1 is SGHTA and CDR2 is FQGTGA. V was pared by 4 bases and J by 10 bases, with 5 bases of the junction left unmatched. The CDR3 runs to 14 residues. CDR3 in DNA: TGTGCCAGCAGCTCGGGACAGGGAAGGTCACCCCTCCACTTT. Protein sequence: CASSSGQGRSPLHF.

Only one count was recorded for this clone. The J gene is TRBJ2-5, the V gene TRBV30; tentative D call: TRBD2 (6 bases). This CDR3 has 13 amino acids. With 1 base removed from V and 3 bases from J, the gap between germline ends came to 9 bases. The V gene's germline CDR1 is GTSNPN and CDR2 SVGIG (reference sequence). The CDR3 DNA reads TGTGCCTGGAGTGGCGCGGGGAAAGAGACCCAGTACTTC. Its protein is CAWSGAGKETQYF. Complete variable domain (other parts from reference TRBV30 and TRBJ2-5): SQTIHQWPATLVQPVGSPLSLECTVEGTSNPNLYWYRQAAGRGLQLLFYSVGIGQISSEVPQNLSASRPQDRQFILSSKKLLLSDSGFYLCAWSGAGKETQYFGPGTRLLVL.

This clone was picked up a small number of times. This chain uses TRBV21-1 with TRBJ2-7; the DNA was not used to check the table's D call, TRBD1. TRBV21-1 is described as a pseudogene. This CDR3 has 15 amino acids. The CDR3 reads CASSTRTGVSYEQYF. CDR3 nucleotide sequence: TGTGCCAGCAGCACCCGGACAGGGGTCTCCTACGAGCAGTACTTC.

This clone appeared a single time. V usage is TRBV9 and J usage is TRBJ2-3; the D gene is possibly TRBD2 (5 bases). V lost 3 bases and J lost 0, with 8 bases in between. This CDR3 is built from 14 residues. In germline, CDR1 is SGDLS, CDR2 YYNGEE. Written as DNA, the CDR3 is TGTGCCAGCAGCGGAGGACTGAGCACAGATACGCAGTATTTT. This translates into CASSGGLSTDTQYF. The full variable domain, its missing parts supplied by reference TRBV9 and TRBJ2-3, is DSGVTQTPKHLITATGQRVTLRCSPRSGDLSVYWYQQSLDQGLQFLIQYYNGEERAKGNILERFSAQQFPDLHSELNLSSLELGDSALYFCASSGGLSTDTQYFGPGTRLTVL.

This clone was counted a few times. V and J are TRBV7-2 and TRBJ1-3, with D possibly matching TRBD1 (6 bases). The V and J ends lost 7 bases and 0 bases respectively, with 13 bases between them. The CDR3 length is 15 residues. The germline V gene encodes CDR1 SGHTA and CDR2 FQGNSA. The CDR3 here is CASTGGPSSGNTIYF. The CDR3 nucleotides read TGTGCCAGCACGGGGGGGCCTAGCTCTGGAAACACCATATATTTT.

The chain joins TRBV19 to TRBJ2-1; 7 bases align to TRBD2. The germline V gene encodes CDR1 LNHDA and CDR2 SQIVND (reference sequence). V dropped 7 bases and J dropped 4; count of bases not matched to a gene: 13. The CDR3 contains 16 residues. For the CDR3, the DNA is TGTGCCAGTAATGTAGCGGGCGGGGACGCTTACAATGAGCAGTTCTTC. Encoded protein: CASNVAGGDAYNEQFF.

The chain recombines TRBV6-4 with TRBJ2-3; possibly TRBD1 for D (6 bases). The length of the CDR3 is 13 residues. Germline V lookup: CDR1 MRHNA, CDR2 SNTAGT. V dropped 3 bases and J dropped 6 bases, with 10 bases sitting between them. The CDR3 region is CASSEQGGDTQYF. The CDR3 DNA reads as TGTGCCAGCAGTGAACAGGGTGGCGATACGCAGTATTTT.

The chain combines TRBV29-1 with TRBJ2-4; D is ambiguous. V was trimmed by 2 bases and J by 5 bases, leaving 4 bases between them. CDR3 size: 11 residues. The germline CDR1 and CDR2 sequences are SQVTM and ANQGSEA. The CDR3 sequence is CSVEPENIQYF. For the CDR3, the DNA is TGCAGCGTTGAACCGGAAAACATTCAGTACTTC.

The J gene is TRBJ2-1, the V gene TRBV5-4; 13 nucleotides match TRBD2. The trim removed 3 bases at V and 4 bases at J, leaving 4 bases unmatched. Germline CDR1 and CDR2: SGHNT and YYREEE (reference sequence). CDR3 size: 16 residues. The DNA for the CDR3 is TGTGCCAGCAGCTCCGGGACTAGCGGGGTATACAATGAGCAGTTCTTC. Protein product: CASSSGTSGVYNEQFF.

This clone was detected once. The chain links TRBV19 to TRBJ1-1, with 7 bases that match TRBD1. Germline V gene sequence: CDR1 LNHDA, CDR2 SQIVND (reference sequence). Trimming at V came to 3 bases and at J to 3 bases, leaving 13 bases not matched to a gene. This CDR3 region has 17 residues. This chain's CDR3 is CASSIGQASLRDTEAFF. CDR3 in DNA: TGTGCCAGTAGTATCGGACAGGCCTCCCTCCGTGACACTGAAGCTTTCTTT.

The chain employs TRBV12-5 and TRBJ2-2, with D possibly being TRBD2 (5 bases). V dropped 1 base and J dropped 4 bases, with 16 bases sitting between them. CDR1 is LGHNT and CDR2 is FRNRAP in the germline V gene. This CDR3 region has 17 residues. CDR3 sequence: CASGLERSAGATGELFF. In nucleotides, the CDR3 is TGTGCTAGTGGTTTGGAACGTTCTGCGGGTGCCACCGGGGAGCTGTTTTTT.

Comments on this clone: The limits of the CDR3 on the DNA are not certain, so only TCRdb's listed CDR3 is given. CDR3: CASRLWATGALFDF. The chain joins TRBV6-5 to TRBJ2-7; TRBD1, as called in the table, went unchecked against the DNA. The CDR3 contains 14 residues when both ends are counted. Germline V CDR1 and CDR2: MNHEY, SVGAGI.